The sequence of this TCR beta chain was determined in a study of T cell repertoires and HLA-DP antigens. The study, taken as a whole, reports: A non-physiological HeLa system presented antigen to total CD4+ responders. Against one allele, clones undetected before culture averaged approximately 35%; against the other, approximately 51%.

TCRdb keeps only in-frame clones here, not all; method: immunoSEQ multiplex PCR. The table lists about 73,000 clones, just under 80% of them singletons, with roughly 1.6% in the top ten. As to this clone: What it binds is unknown.

J gave up 2 bases and V 2 bases, and 13 bases lay outside the gene matches. The CDR3 covers 18 residues. Germline V gene lookup returns CDR1 GTSNPN and CDR2 SVGIG (reference sequence). Sequencing was done on a sample of CD4+ T cells from PBMCs. V usage is TRBV30 and J usage is TRBJ2-1; 9 bases match TRBD2. The sequence was obtained from a man aged 55 to 70 in good health and CMV-seronegative. The CDR3 loop reads CAWSLEWGGRAAYNEQFF. As DNA, the CDR3 is TGTGCCTGGAGTCTCGAATGGGGCGGGAGGGCCGCCTACAATGAGCAGTTCTTC.